One and the same sample provided the 19 T cell receptor beta chains below, sequenced in a study of shared clonotypes between healthy human individuals. Profiled with immunoSEQ multiplex PCR; TCRdb holds only in-frame clones, not every one. The data show some 2 million clones, about 95% seen once. Naivety among CD8 cells was defined by CD45RO negativity and positive CCR7 selection, thereby excluding terminally differentiated effector memory CD45RA+ cells. Sequenced sample: naive CD8+ T cells sorted from blood. The receptors were sampled from a man in his late teens or twenties in good health.

Comments on this clone: Other DNA sequences from this sample encode an identical CDR3 as well. This chain uses TRBV25-1 with TRBJ2-3, with D maybe TRBD2 (6 bases). Germline V gives CDR1 MGHDK, CDR2 SYGVNS. The CDR3 has 15 residues. V lost 0 bases and J 0 bases, leaving 7 bases between the germline ends. The CDR3 DNA reads TGTGCCAGCAGTGAATATGGGGGGAGCACAGATACGCAGTATTTT. Its translation is CASSEYGGSTDTQYF.

The chain carries TRBV28 and TRBJ2-7, with D possibly called TRBD1 or TRBD2 (5 bases each). Per the germline V gene, CDR1 is MDHEN and CDR2 is SYDVKM. This CDR3 is built from 12 residues. The V gene lost 6 bases and the J gene lost 6 bases, with 12 bases spanning the gap. The chain's CDR3 is CASRIGGAEQYF. CDR3 bases: TGTGCCAGCAGAATTGGGGGTGCCGAGCAGTACTTC.

This chain uses TRBV6-4 with TRBJ2-2, with 13 bases lining up with TRBD2. CDR3 length equals 15 residues. Germline V gives CDR1 MRHNA, CDR2 SNTAGT. CDR3 region: CTTSGLAGDTGELFF. CDR3 nucleotides: TGTACTACCTCCGGACTAGCGGGAGACACCGGGGAGCTGTTTTTT.

This chain connects TRBV5-1 to TRBJ2-7; 10 bases are shared with TRBD2. Germline CDR1 is SGHRS and CDR2 is YFSETQ. Unmatched junction bases numbered 9, after V lost 4 bases and J lost 2 bases. This CDR3 spans 16 amino acids. The CDR3 is CASSPQLAGEPYEQYF. The CDR3 bases are TGCGCCAGCAGCCCCCAGCTAGCGGGGGAGCCCTACGAGCAGTACTTC.

The chain recombines TRBV5-6 with TRBJ1-1; TRBD1 agrees at 10 bases. The germline V gene encodes CDR1 SGHDT and CDR2 YYEEEE. The CDR3 runs 14 residues. The ends lost 4 bases at V and 8 bases at J; junction bases unmatched: 8. This CDR3 reads CASSAGTGALEAFF. For the CDR3, the DNA is TGTGCCAGCAGCGCCGGGACAGGGGCCCTCGAAGCTTTCTTT.

The CDR3 is CASSGYRGADTGELFF. For the CDR3, the DNA is TGCGCCAGCAGTGGCTACAGGGGGGCCGACACCGGGGAGCTGTTTTTT. The chain employs TRBV10-1 and TRBJ2-2; 8 positions agree with TRBD1. Germline CDR1 WNHNN, CDR2 SYGVQD (reference sequence). CDR3 length: 16 residues. V was pared by 4 bases and J by 3 bases, with 7 bases of the junction left unmatched.

The chain combines TRBV15 with TRBJ2-5; the match to TRBD1 covers 8 bases. From germline, CDR1 is LNHNV and CDR2 YYDKDF (reference sequence). The CDR3 runs 14 residues. V was clipped by 5 bases and J by 4 bases; unmatched bases: 6. The CDR3 sequence is CATSLGQGPETQYF. The CDR3 nucleotides read TGTGCCACCAGCCTCGGACAGGGCCCAGAGACCCAGTACTTC.

The chain has TRBV25-1 and TRBJ2-5; D call uncertain. Germline CDR1 is MGHDK and CDR2 is SYGVNS. This CDR3 has 13 residues. Trimming cost V 4 bases and J 2 bases, with 8 bases left between them. CDR3 nucleotide sequence: TGTGCCAGCAGTGGACCGAATCAAGAGACCCAGTACTTC. Translated: CASSGPNQETQYF.

The chain employs TRBV7-9 and TRBJ1-4; a possible D gene is TRBD1 (6 bases). The CDR3 has 14 residues. Germline V lookup: CDR1 SEHNR, CDR2 FQNEAQ (reference sequence). The V end lost 1 base, the J end lost 8 bases, and 11 bases lay between the germline ends. The CDR3 DNA reads TGTGCCAGCAGCTTAGACAGGGAAGGGGAAAAACTGTTTTTT. This gives the protein CASSLDREGEKLFF.

The V gene is TRBV27, the J gene TRBJ1-1; possible D gene TRBD1, 6 bases. V was trimmed by 3 bases and J by 0 bases, leaving 17 bases between them. The germline CDR1 and CDR2 sequences are MNHEY and SMNVEV (reference sequence). CDR3 length equals 17 residues. The CDR3 nucleotides are TGTGCCAGCAGTTTGCGACTAGGGGGAGCAATGAACACTGAAGCTTTCTTT. Its protein product is CASSLRLGGAMNTEAFF.

J is TRBJ2-7 and V is TRBV2; TRBD2 agrees at 9 bases. Germline V gene data show CDR1 as SNHLY and CDR2 as FYNNEI. CDR3 size: 15 residues. V lost 3 bases and J lost 3; bases outside the gene matches: 6. The CDR3 nucleotides read TGTGCCAGCAGTGAGGGACTAGCAGATAACTACGAGCAGTACTTC. Translated, it gives CASSEGLADNYEQYF.

The chain is built from TRBV7-2 and TRBJ1-6, with D tentatively TRBD1 (5 bases). This CDR3 contains 15 residues. Germline V gives CDR1 SGHTA, CDR2 FQGNSA. The V and J ends lost 1 base and 7 bases respectively, with 11 bases between them. The DNA of the CDR3 is TGTGCCAGCAGCTTAGTAGCTGGGGGGAATTCACCCCTCCACTTT. The encoded protein is CASSLVAGGNSPLHF.

The J gene is TRBJ1-1, the V gene TRBV7-9, with 10 bases identical to TRBD1. The CDR3 runs to 14 residues. V shed 5 bases and J 7 bases; nucleotides not matched to a gene: 7. Germline V gene sequence: CDR1 SEHNR, CDR2 FQNEAQ (reference sequence). CDR3 nucleotides: TGTGCCAGCAGCGAGGTGGGGACAGGGGTTGAAGCTTTCTTT. Encoded protein: CASSEVGTGVEAFF.

The CDR3 bases are TGTGCCAGCAGTGAGACGGGCGGGGGGCAATCCTACAATGAGCAGTTCTTC. Protein sequence: CASSETGGGQSYNEQFF. V usage is TRBV25-1 and J usage is TRBJ2-1; 8 bases agree with TRBD2. CDR3 length: 17 residues. V was pared by 3 bases and J by 1 base, with 8 bases of the junction left unmatched. Germline V CDR1 and CDR2: MGHDK, SYGVNS.

The genes are TRBV29-1 and TRBJ2-1; TRBD2 matches 7 bases. This CDR3 comprises 15 residues. With 2 bases clipped from V and 0 bases from J, the junction kept 4 bases outside the gene matches. Germline CDR1 reads SQVTM; CDR2 reads ANQGSEA. This CDR3 reads CSVEKRGDSYNEQFF. The CDR3 DNA sequence: TGCAGCGTTGAAAAACGGGGGGACTCCTACAATGAGCAGTTCTTC.

The chain carries TRBV5-6 and TRBJ1-6, with D tentatively TRBD1 (6 bases). The germline V gene has CDR1 SGHDT and CDR2 YYEEEE. There are 14 residues in the CDR3. Trimming left V 2 bases short and J 8 bases short, with 11 bases between. The chain's CDR3 is CASSLFSGDSPLHF. DNA for the CDR3: TGTGCCAGCAGCTTATTTTCAGGGGATTCACCCCTCCACTTT.

This clone is a singleton in its sample. The chain joins TRBV11-2 to TRBJ2-2, with D possibly called TRBD1 or TRBD2 (5 bases each). This CDR3 is built from 15 residues. V was clipped by 7 bases and J by 1 base, with 13 bases between them. Germline V CDR1 and CDR2: SGHAT, FQNNGV. CDR3 residues: CASTPGTLNTGELFF. CDR3 sequence (DNA): TGTGCCAGCACCCCCGGGACGTTGAACACCGGGGAGCTGTTTTTT.

The gene calls are TRBV13 and TRBJ2-3; 10 bases agree with TRBD2. V gave up 10 bases and J gave up 7 bases; unmatched junction bases: 14. The CDR3 is 15 amino acids. Germline V lookup: CDR1 PRHDT, CDR2 FYEKMQ (reference sequence). The CDR3 DNA reads as TGTGCCAACCGATCCCCGGCTAGCGGGGGATATACGCAGTATTTT. This encodes CANRSPASGGYTQYF.

This clone appeared once. V and J are TRBV30 and TRBJ2-1; 13 nucleotides match TRBD2. J lost 6 bases, V lost 8 bases, and 10 bases had no gene match. The CDR3 sequence is 15 residues long. Germline V gene data show CDR1 as GTSNPN and CDR2 as SVGIG (reference sequence). CDR3 in DNA: TGTGCCCGTTTACTGACTAGCGGGGGGTTCAATGAGCAGTTCTTC. Translation: CARLLTSGGFNEQFF.